This note documents a single T cell receptor (beta chain) sequence. The sample belongs to a study of Ad26.COV2.S vaccination and SARS-CoV-2 variants. The length of the CDR3 is 10 residues. The ends were cut back, 8 bases at V and 6 bases at J, with 10 bases in the middle. The germline V gene has CDR1 SQVTM and CDR2 ANQGSEA. The repertoire was sequenced with immunoSEQ multiplex PCR; TCRdb's copy has only in-frame clones and lacks some. The table has around 320,000 clones, around nine tenths seen once; the top ten hold more than 3%. The treatment here: 15 to 20 received Ad26.COV2.S at low or high dose, single or two shots; about 5 received placebo; per-sample allocation not given. The study sampled participants on day 63 after the first vaccine or placebo injection.

The rearrangement joins TRBV29-1 to TRBJ1-2; D possibly corresponds to TRBD1 (6 bases). This receptor was taken from a person aged 18-65 years who received the Ad26.COV2.S COVID-19 vaccine or a placebo. This material consisted of peripheral blood, taken in a trial of Ad26.COV2.S vaccine versus placebo. CDR3 in DNA: TGCAGCCCAGAGGGGGATGGCTACACCTTC. Protein sequence: CSPEGDGYTF.